Following are 22 T cell receptor beta chains from one sample sequenced in a study of blood T cells in healthy people across ages. PCR was performed a second time for roughly 7 to 12 cycles using a sample-barcoded 5' primer and a J-beta primer mix. TCRdb passed the 5' RACE reads through MiXCR, listing each CDR3 protein once. There are about 1,800,000 distinct CDR3 sequences in the sample; 28% occur only once, and around 7.7% lies in the top ten. Material for sequencing was blood. The source of these receptors is a woman aged 25 to 45 in good health.

This clonotype was picked up a small number of times. J is TRBJ1-5 and V is TRBV7-3, with 9 bases matching TRBD1. With V trimmed by 5 bases and J by 7 bases, 12 bases remained unmatched. Germline V gene data show CDR1 as SGHTA and CDR2 as FQGTGA. There are 16 residues in the CDR3. Here the CDR3 DNA reads TGTGCCAGCAGCCCAAGGGGACAGGGAAGATTCCAGCCCCAGCATTTT. This translates into CASSPRGQGRFQPQHF. The full variable domain, with the rest looked up from reference TRBV7-3 and TRBJ1-5, is GAGVSQTPSNKVTEKGKYVELRCDPISGHTALYWYRQSLGQGPEFLIYFQGTGAADDSGLPNDRFFAVRPEGSVSTLKIQRTERGDSAVYLCASSPRGQGRFQPQHFGDGTRLSIL.

Turning to this clonotype: An end of the junction differs from the germline gene, which may be a read error. CDR3 nucleotides: TGTGCCAACAGTTTAGGAGGGGGCATGCCCCAGCATTTT. Amino acids: CANSLGGGMPQHF. The rearrangement links TRBV12-3 or TRBV12-4 to TRBJ1-5; 7 bases match TRBD1. The CDR3 length is 13 residues.

This chain joins TRBV27 and TRBJ2-7; D uncertain. The CDR3 length is 13 residues. Trimming stripped 5 bases from V and 0 bases from J, with 8 bases between. In germline, CDR1 is MNHEY, CDR2 SMNVEV (reference sequence). As DNA, the CDR3 is TGTGCCAGCAGTGTCCGACGCTCCTACGAGCAGTACTTC. Encoded protein: CASSVRRSYEQYF.

This chain joins TRBV21-1 and TRBJ1-2. TRBV21-1 is a documented pseudogene. The CDR3 runs 14 residues. Written as DNA, the CDR3 is TGTGCCAGCAGCACAGTATGGACGGTCTATGGCTACACCTTC. Amino acids: CASSTVWTVYGYTF.

The chain employs TRBV11-2 and TRBJ1-1; D not resolved. The germline V gene encodes CDR1 SGHAT and CDR2 FQNNGV. V dropped 4 bases and J dropped 3 bases, with 9 bases sitting between them. The CDR3 has 13 residues. CDR3 DNA sequence: TGTGCCAGCAGCTCTTCGGTGTACACTGAAGCTTTCTTT. It translates to CASSSSVYTEAFF.

This clonotype occurred a few times. V usage is TRBV27 and J usage is TRBJ1-4; D is ambiguous. CDR3 length: 13 residues. Germline CDR1 is MNHEY and CDR2 is SMNVEV (reference sequence). V lost 3 bases and J 8 bases, leaving 10 bases between the germline ends. CDR3 in DNA: TGTGCCAGCAGTTTTACGGCCAGGGAAAAACTGTTTTTT. Its protein is CASSFTAREKLFF. Using reference TRBV27 and TRBJ1-4 for the parts outside the CDR3, the full variable domain is EAQVTQNPRYLITVTGKKLTVTCSQNMNHEYMSWYRQDPGLGLRQIYYSMNVEVTDKGDVPEGYKVSRKEKRNFPLILESPSPNQTSLYFCASSFTAREKLFFGSGTQLSVL.

As regards this clonotype: At one boundary the junction diverges from the germline segment, which might be a read error. J is TRBJ1-2 and V is TRBV12-3 or TRBV12-4, with D unresolved. The CDR3 extends over 12 amino acids. CDR3 amino acids: CASSTTRYGHTF. DNA for the CDR3: TGTGCCAGCAGCACGACACGGTATGGCCACACCTTC.

This clonotype was found a few times. The chain links TRBV7-6 to TRBJ2-3; TRBD1 or TRBD2 may be the D gene (5 bases each). Germline CDR1 and CDR2: SGHVS and FNYEAQ. The CDR3 length is 16 residues. V was clipped by 4 bases and J by 4 bases, with 18 bases between them. DNA for the CDR3: TGTGCCAGCAGCTCCCGGCCCGGGGCGTGGGCAGATACGCAGTATTTT. Its translation: CASSSRPGAWADTQYF.

This clonotype was observed many times. The gene calls are TRBV7-2 and TRBJ2-5, with 8 nucleotides matching TRBD2. J lost 2 bases, V lost 6 bases, and 11 bases had no gene match. Germline-derived CDR1 and CDR2 are SGHTA and FQGNSA. The CDR3 sequence is 16 residues long. DNA for the CDR3: TGTGCCAGCAGAACATCCGGGACTAGGACACAAGAGACCCAGTACTTC. Amino acids: CASRTSGTRTQETQYF.

The chain carries TRBV11-2 and TRBJ1-2, with unresolved D. Trimming took off 8 bases at V and 0 bases at J, with 13 bases between the two ends. Per the germline V gene, CDR1 is SGHAT and CDR2 is FQNNGV. The length of the CDR3 is 14 residues. CDR3 nucleotides: TGTGCCAGCTCTCCGGTAGGCCCTAACTATGGCTACACCTTC. Protein product: CASSPVGPNYGYTF.

CDR3 in DNA: TGCAGCGTTGCTGGAGGGGATTACACTGAAGCTTTCTTT. It yields the protein CSVAGGDYTEAFF. The V call is TRBV29-1, the J call TRBJ1-1, with a possible D match to TRBD1 (5 bases). The CDR3 has 13 amino acids. CDR1 SQVTM and CDR2 ANQGSEA come from the germline V gene. V was trimmed by 4 bases and J by 3 bases, leaving 12 bases between them.

The sample holds a few counts of this clonotype. The J gene is TRBJ1-1, the V gene TRBV5-5; no clear D gene. This CDR3 spans 16 amino acids. V was pared by 1 base and J by 0 bases, with 13 bases between. Per the germline V gene, CDR1 is SGHKS and CDR2 is YYEKEE (reference sequence). The DNA for the CDR3 is TGTGCCAGCAGCTTGTTGTACGGGAACGTGAACACTGAAGCTTTCTTT. Translation gives CASSLLYGNVNTEAFF.

V gene TRBV19 combines with J gene TRBJ2-3; D unclear. The CDR3 extends over 13 amino acids. The germline V gene has CDR1 LNHDA and CDR2 SQIVND (reference sequence). The V end lost 7 bases, the J end lost 1 base, and 9 bases lay between the germline ends. The CDR3 DNA reads TGTGCCAGTACCCACGCCGGCACAGATACGCAGTATTTT. This encodes CASTHAGTDTQYF.

This clonotype was detected many times. V is TRBV10-3 and J is TRBJ2-1, with 10 bases fitting TRBD2. Germline V lookup: CDR1 ENHRY, CDR2 SYGVKD. V dropped 10 bases and J dropped 7; count of bases not matched to a gene: 7. CDR3 size: 13 residues. The CDR3 loop is CANKREGVNEQFF. The DNA of the CDR3 is TGTGCCAACAAGCGGGAGGGCGTAAATGAGCAGTTCTTC.

The rearrangement uses TRBV12-3 or TRBV12-4 and TRBJ2-1; D possibly corresponds to TRBD1 (6 bases). This CDR3 has 13 amino acids. Deletions cut 6 bases from V and 5 bases from J, with 11 bases between. The CDR3: CASRLDRNNEQFF. DNA of the CDR3: TGTGCCAGCAGGTTGGACAGAAACAATGAGCAGTTCTTC.

The chain joins TRBV7-6 to TRBJ2-5; TRBD2 might be the D (5 bases). The germline gives CDR1 SGHVS, CDR2 FNYEAQ. This CDR3 is built from 15 residues. V shed 4 bases and J shed 1 base, with 13 bases lying between them. The CDR3 bases are TGTGCCAGCAGCTCACGAATGGGGAGCCAAGAGACCCAGTACTTC. Amino acids: CASSSRMGSQETQYF.

This clonotype occurred a few times. The chain employs TRBV12-3 or TRBV12-4 and TRBJ1-2, with D possibly being TRBD1 (5 bases). The V gene lost 6 bases and the J gene lost 9 bases, with 14 bases spanning the gap. This CDR3 comprises 12 residues. CDR3 nucleotide sequence: TGTGCCAGCAGGAGGCAGGGACCGAGCTACACCTTC. It codes for CASRRQGPSYTF.

This clonotype turned up a few times. V is TRBV29-1 and J is TRBJ2-3, with D possibly being TRBD1 (5 bases). The germline V and J ends were trimmed by 4 bases and 8 bases, with 13 bases remaining between them. The CDR3 loop spans 12 amino acids. Germline values: CDR1 SQVTM, CDR2 ANQGSEA. The CDR3 reads CSVATRVGTQYF. DNA of the CDR3: TGCAGCGTTGCAACCAGGGTTGGTACGCAGTATTTT.

This clonotype was seen many times. The J gene is TRBJ1-2, the V gene TRBV20-1; maybe TRBD1 (5 bases). Deletions cut 5 bases from V and 4 bases from J, with 8 bases between. Germline V gene data show CDR1 as DFQATT and CDR2 as SNEGSKA (reference sequence). This CDR3 region has 11 residues. As DNA, the CDR3 is TGCAGTGCTGGGGGGACCTATGGCTACACCTTC. Protein product: CSAGGTYGYTF.

This clonotype was found many times. The rearrangement joins TRBV28 to TRBJ1-2; D call uncertain. The germline V gene has CDR1 MDHEN and CDR2 SYDVKM. CDR3 size: 15 residues. V was cut by 5 bases and J by 0 bases, with 13 bases left in between. CDR3 nucleotides: TGTGCCAGCAGTGTGAATTTCGGGGCTAACTATGGCTACACCTTC. Translated, it gives CASSVNFGANYGYTF.

On this clonotype itself: At one of its ends the junction is not consistent with the germline gene, which may arise from a read error. This chain connects TRBV15 to TRBJ2-1; 9 bases fit TRBD2. CDR1 is LNHNV, CDR2 YYDKDF, per germline (reference sequence). The CDR3 runs 15 residues. Written as DNA, the CDR3 is TGTGCCGCCAGATTGACTAGCGGCGGACCCAATGAGCAGTTCTTC. It translates to CAARLTSGGPNEQFF.

The table lists this clonotype with many counts. One end of the junction fails to match germline, which may point to a read error. This sequence joins TRBV5-1 and TRBJ2-7; tentatively, D is TRBD1 (6 bases). CDR3 length equals 14 residues. Germline values: CDR1 SGHRS, CDR2 YFSETQ. The CDR3 nucleotides are TGTGCCAGCAGTTTGACAGGACGGTCCTACGAGCAGTACTTC. Encoded protein: CASSLTGRSYEQYF.